A single sample is the source of the 17 T cell receptor beta chains below, sequenced in a study of blood T cell repertoires in COVID-19 (dated by TCRdb to 2018 to 2021). Library preparation used the immunoSEQ multiplex PCR assay. TCRdb stores this immuneACCESS table with in-frame sequences only. Part of the clones is absent; in the studies checked, under half of the shortfall reflects unresolved V genes, and no reason is known for the rest. The sample data list about 280,000 clones, and roughly 89% of these were observed just once. The ten largest clonotypes hold 0.94% of the sample. Input material: peripheral blood. All receptors come from a middle-aged woman who had recovered from COVID-19.

J is TRBJ1-6 and V is TRBV10-1, with TRBD1 as a possible D gene (6 bases). This CDR3 comprises 15 residues. V shed 3 bases and J shed 3 bases, with 9 bases lying between them. Germline CDR1 reads WNHNN; CDR2 reads SYGVQD (reference sequence). The CDR3 coding sequence is TGCGCCAGCAGTGACTCAGGGGTCTATAATTCACCCCTCCACTTT. It specifies CASSDSGVYNSPLHF.

The chain combines TRBV11-1 with TRBJ2-1; TRBD2 matches 12 bases. Germline CDR1 reads SGHAT; CDR2 reads FQDESV (reference sequence). V trimming: 3 bases; J trimming: 4 bases; junction bases outside the gene matches: 1. The CDR3 is made up of 15 amino acids. The CDR3 nucleotides read TGTGCCAGCAGCTTGGGACTAGCGGGTTACAATGAGCAGTTCTTC. This encodes CASSLGLAGYNEQFF.

The chain combines TRBV7-3 with TRBJ2-1, with 11 bases that match TRBD2. Trimming at V came to 2 bases and at J to 5 bases, leaving 8 bases not matched to a gene. The CDR3 is 17 residues long. The germline CDR1 and CDR2 sequences are SGHTA and FQGTGA. CDR3 region: CASSLAGGTSGDNEQFF. CDR3 nucleotides: TGTGCCAGCAGCTTAGCCGGGGGGACTAGCGGAGACAATGAGCAGTTCTTC.

This sequence joins TRBV7-8 and TRBJ1-2, with D perhaps TRBD1 (5 bases). Deletions cut 5 bases from V and 8 bases from J, with 9 bases between. The CDR3 sequence is 11 residues long. Germline CDR1 and CDR2: SGHVS and FQNEAQ. CDR3 residues: CASSPGLGYTF. CDR3 DNA sequence: TGTGCCAGCAGCCCAGGGTTGGGCTACACCTTC.

The genes are TRBV19 and TRBJ2-1; D might be TRBD2 (5 bases). Deletions cut 5 bases from V and 0 bases from J, with 17 bases between. CDR1 LNHDA and CDR2 SQIVND come from the germline V gene (reference sequence). The CDR3 has 17 residues. The CDR3 DNA reads TGTGCCAGTAGTGGGTCAAGAGCGGCTAGCTCCTACAATGAGCAGTTCTTC. Translation gives CASSGSRAASSYNEQFF.

This sequence joins TRBV5-4 and TRBJ2-5; a weak D match, TRBD1 (6 bases). Trimming left V 4 bases short and J 3 bases short, with 10 bases between. Germline V gene lookup returns CDR1 SGHNT and CDR2 YYREEE (reference sequence). This CDR3 region has 13 residues. CDR3 sequence reads: CASSRDIEETQYF. The CDR3 coding sequence is TGTGCCAGCAGCAGGGACATCGAAGAGACCCAGTACTTC.

The chain links TRBV6-6 to TRBJ1-6; 7 nucleotides match TRBD1. CDR3 length: 15 residues. Germline V CDR1 and CDR2: MNHNY, SVGAGI (reference sequence). The junction had 8 bases not matched to a gene; V was cut back by 6 bases and J by 6 bases. The CDR3, as DNA: TGTGCCAGCAGCTTCACAGGGGCGGGTAATTCACCCCTCCACTTT. Its translation is CASSFTGAGNSPLHF.

This sequence joins TRBV9 and TRBJ1-3; 7 nucleotides align to TRBD1. Trimming cost V 3 bases and J 0 bases; bases outside gene matches: 9. Germline V gene sequence: CDR1 SGDLS, CDR2 YYNGEE. The CDR3 runs to 17 residues. In nucleotides, the CDR3 is TGTGCCAGCAGCGGATATGACAGGGTCCTCTCTGGAAACACCATATATTTT. Its translation is CASSGYDRVLSGNTIYF.

This chain joins TRBV21-1 and TRBJ2-7; the tabulated D call, TRBD1, remains unverified against the DNA. TRBV21-1 is a documented pseudogene. There are 14 residues in the CDR3. The CDR3 nucleotides read TGTGCCAGCACTGGACAGGGTGACCCCTACGAGCAGTACTTC. Translation: CASTGQGDPYEQYF.

This chain connects TRBV3-1 (or the pseudogene TRBV3-2) to TRBJ2-1, with a tentative D call TRBD2 (6 bases). Germline lookup yields CDR1 LGHDT and CDR2 YNNKEL (reference sequence). Trimming left V 2 bases short and J 6 bases short, with 14 bases between. CDR3 length: 15 residues. CDR3 sequence: CASSQLGEALNEQFF. The CDR3 bases are TGTGCCAGCAGCCAATTGGGGGAGGCCCTCAATGAGCAGTTCTTC.

The V and J genes are TRBV19 and TRBJ2-5; perhaps TRBD2 as D (7 bases). Germline CDR1 LNHDA, CDR2 SQIVND (reference sequence). The CDR3 is made up of 20 amino acids. V dropped 3 bases and J dropped 3 bases, with 29 bases sitting between them. This CDR3 is CASSIRAESLGGPRKETQYF. The CDR3 region has the DNA TGTGCCAGTAGTATTCGGGCAGAGAGTTTGGGGGGGCCGAGGAAAGAGACCCAGTACTTC.

The chain employs TRBV24-1 and TRBJ2-2; D possibly corresponds to TRBD1 (6 bases). Germline V gene lookup returns CDR1 KGHDR and CDR2 SFDVKD. The V gene lost 4 bases and the J gene lost 1 base, with 12 bases spanning the gap. This CDR3 has 16 residues. CDR3 sequence: CATSDRNRENTGELFF. The CDR3 DNA sequence: TGTGCCACCAGTGACCGTAACAGGGAGAACACCGGGGAGCTGTTTTTT.

The V call is TRBV9, the J call TRBJ1-4, with no clear D. The germline CDR1 and CDR2 sequences are SGDLS and YYNGEE. This CDR3 has 14 amino acids. Trimming cost V 0 bases and J 8 bases, with 11 bases left between them. CDR3 nucleotide sequence: TGTGCCAGCAGCGTAGATTTGGGTAGCGAAAAACTGTTTTTT. Residues: CASSVDLGSEKLFF.

The chain is built from TRBV3-1 (or the pseudogene TRBV3-2) and TRBJ2-5; 7 bases are a match to TRBD2. The CDR3 is made up of 15 amino acids. Germline V lookup: CDR1 LGHDT, CDR2 YNNKEL (reference sequence). V lost 3 bases and J lost 4; bases outside the gene matches: 8. The CDR3: CASSHPHGGGETQYF. CDR3 sequence (DNA): TGTGCCAGCAGCCACCCGCATGGGGGGGGAGAGACCCAGTACTTC.

In its sample, this clone was seen once. This sequence joins TRBV3-1 (or the pseudogene TRBV3-2) and TRBJ1-3; D gene unclear. The germline V gene has CDR1 LGHDT and CDR2 YNNKEL (reference sequence). Trimming shortened V by 0 bases and J by 4 bases, and 13 bases separated the two germline ends. There are 16 residues in the CDR3. CDR3 amino acids: CASSQDREVPGNTIYF. CDR3 DNA sequence: TGTGCCAGCAGCCAAGATCGGGAGGTCCCGGGAAACACCATATATTTT.

J is TRBJ1-2 and V is TRBV24-1; D is perhaps TRBD1 (6 bases). The CDR3 has 16 residues. V was pared by 2 bases and J by 7 bases, with 19 bases between. Germline assignment: CDR1 KGHDR and CDR2 SFDVKD. DNA for the CDR3: TGTGCCACCAGTGATTCTTGGGACACGTTAGAGGGTGGCTACACCTTC. It codes for CATSDSWDTLEGGYTF.

The chain is built from TRBV18 and TRBJ1-1; the D gene is possibly TRBD1 (6 bases). The CDR3 length is 17 residues. Per the germline V gene, CDR1 is KGHSH and CDR2 is LQKENI. V lost 2 bases to trimming and J lost 0 bases, with 16 bases between them. This CDR3 reads CASSPRVGGLVNTEAFF. CDR3 nucleotides: TGTGCCAGCTCACCAAGAGTGGGGGGGCTGGTGAACACTGAAGCTTTCTTT.